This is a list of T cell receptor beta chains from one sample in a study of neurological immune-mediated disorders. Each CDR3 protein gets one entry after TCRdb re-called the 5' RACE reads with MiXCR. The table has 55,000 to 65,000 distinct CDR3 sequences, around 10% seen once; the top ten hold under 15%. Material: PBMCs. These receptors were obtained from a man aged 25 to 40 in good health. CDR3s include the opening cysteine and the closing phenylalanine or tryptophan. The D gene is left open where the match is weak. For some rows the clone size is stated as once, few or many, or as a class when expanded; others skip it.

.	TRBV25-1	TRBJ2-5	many	CASSESPVGETQYF	TGTGCCAGCAGTGAATCCCCGGTTGGGGAGACCCAGTACTTC
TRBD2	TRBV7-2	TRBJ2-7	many	CASSLLAGVSNEQYF	TGTGCCAGCAGCTTACTAGCGGGAGTTTCCAACGAGCAGTACTTC
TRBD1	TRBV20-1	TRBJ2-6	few	CSLRTGGAGANVLTF	TGCAGTTTACGTACAGGGGGCGCTGGGGCCAACGTCCTGACTTTC
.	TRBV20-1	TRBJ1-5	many	CSTRGGHASNQPQHF	TGCAGTACCCGGGGGGGACACGCTAGCAATCAGCCCCAGCATTTT
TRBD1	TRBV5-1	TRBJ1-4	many	CASAGGVGSTNEKLFF	TGCGCCTCCGCAGGGGGCGTGGGGTCAACTAATGAAAAACTGTTTTTT
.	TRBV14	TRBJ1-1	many	CASSQDPPTGTPGRAEAFF	TGTGCCAGCAGCCAAGATCCCCCCACCGGGACCCCCGGCAGGGCTGAAGCTTTCTTT
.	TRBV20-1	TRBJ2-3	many	CSARDVAGSNTDTQYF	TGCAGTGCTAGAGATGTGGCGGGGTCCAACACAGATACGCAGTATTTT
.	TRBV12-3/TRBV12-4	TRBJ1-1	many	CASSPPGGAGGTEAFF	TGTGCCAGCAGTCCTCCGGGAGGGGCCGGGGGCACTGAAGCTTTCTTT
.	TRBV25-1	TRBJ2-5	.	CASSETGTRGETQYF	TGTGCCAGCAGTGAAACCGGGACGAGGGGAGAGACCCAGTACTTC
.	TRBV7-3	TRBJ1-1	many	CASSLEMNTEAFF	TGTGCCAGCAGTCTCGAAATGAACACTGAAGCTTTCTTT
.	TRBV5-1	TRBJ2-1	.	CASSLALTGGNEQFF	TGCGCCAGCAGCTTGGCCTTGACAGGTGGCAATGAGCAGTTCTTC
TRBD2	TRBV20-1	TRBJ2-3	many	CSAPRGAGGADTQYF	TGCAGTGCTCCCAGGGGCGCGGGAGGGGCAGATACGCAGTATTTT
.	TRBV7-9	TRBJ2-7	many	CASSPMGSGYEQYF	TGTGCCAGCAGCCCCATGGGAAGTGGCTACGAGCAGTACTTC
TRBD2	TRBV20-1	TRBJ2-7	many	CSARDTSGKGYEQYF	TGCAGTGCTAGAGATACTAGCGGGAAGGGGTACGAGCAGTACTTC
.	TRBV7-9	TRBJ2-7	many	CASSLDYHNPLEQYF	TGTGCCAGCAGCTTAGATTATCATAACCCCCTGGAGCAGTACTTC
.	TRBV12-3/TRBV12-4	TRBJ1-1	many	CASILRQGTMNTEAFF	TGTGCCAGCATCTTAAGGCAGGGGACGATGAACACTGAAGCTTTCTTT
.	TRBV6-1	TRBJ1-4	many	CASLGTVEKLFF	TGTGCCAGCCTCGGCACGGTGGAAAAACTGTTTTTT
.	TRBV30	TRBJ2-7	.	CAQRSRGPEYEQYF	TGTGCCCAGAGGTCACGAGGCCCTGAATACGAGCAGTACTTC
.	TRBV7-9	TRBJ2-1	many	CASSLQDLHHEQFF	TGTGCCAGCAGCTTACAAGACTTGCACCATGAGCAGTTCTTC
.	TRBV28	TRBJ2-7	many	CASSLPPYEQYF	TGTGCCAGCAGCCTCCCTCCCTACGAGCAGTACTTC
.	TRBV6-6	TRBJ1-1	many	CASSYPGGTTEAFF	TGTGCCAGCAGTTACCCGGGGGGGACCACTGAAGCTTTCTTT
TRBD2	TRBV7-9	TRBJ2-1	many	CASSFILAGNEQFF	TGTGCCAGCAGCTTTATACTAGCGGGCAATGAGCAGTTCTTC
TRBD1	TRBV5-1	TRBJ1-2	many	CASSSKDRPENGYTF	TGCGCCAGCAGCTCTAAGGACAGGCCCGAAAATGGCTACACCTTC
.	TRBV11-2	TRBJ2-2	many	CASSLNKNTGELFF	TGTGCCAGCAGCTTAAACAAGAACACCGGGGAGCTGTTTTTT
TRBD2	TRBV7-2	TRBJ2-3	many	CASRSGIGGSTDTQYF	TGTGCCAGCAGAAGTGGGATCGGGGGGAGCACAGATACGCAGTATTTT
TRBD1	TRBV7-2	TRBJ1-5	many	CASSSTGGSQPQHF	TGTGCCAGCAGCTCGACAGGGGGCTCTCAGCCCCAGCATTTT
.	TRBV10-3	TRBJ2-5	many	CAISGRAGQETQYF	TGTGCCATCAGTGGGCGGGCAGGACAAGAGACCCAGTACTTC
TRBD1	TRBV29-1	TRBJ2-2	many	CSVSGQEFTGELFF	TGCAGCGTTTCCGGACAGGAGTTCACCGGGGAGCTGTTTTTT
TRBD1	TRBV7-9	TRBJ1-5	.	CAITDRDSNQPQHF	TGTGCCATAACGGACAGGGACAGCAATCAGCCCCAGCATTTT
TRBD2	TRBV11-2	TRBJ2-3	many	CASSLEGREGVDTQYF	TGTGCCAGCAGCTTAGAGGGGCGGGAGGGGGTAGATACGCAGTATTTT
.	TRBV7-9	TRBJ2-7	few	CASSSDWGERGWEQYF	TGTGCCAGCAGCTCGGACTGGGGGGAGAGGGGATGGGAGCAGTACTTC
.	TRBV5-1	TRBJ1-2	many	CASSLGQFYGYTF	TGCGCCAGCAGCTTGGGACAGTTCTATGGCTACACCTTC
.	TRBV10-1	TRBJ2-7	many	CASSESRGLEQYF	TGCGCCAGCAGTGAGTCCAGGGGCCTCGAGCAGTACTTC
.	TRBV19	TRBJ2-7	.	CASSIDSRGSYEQYF	TGTGCCAGTAGTATAGACTCGCGGGGATCCTACGAGCAGTACTTC
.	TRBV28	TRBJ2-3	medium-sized	CASSRTGSADTQYF	TGTGCCAGCAGTCGGACCGGGAGCGCAGATACGCAGTATTTT
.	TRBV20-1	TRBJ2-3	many	CSARDPAGWRTDTQYF	TGCAGTGCTAGAGATCCCGCAGGGTGGCGCACAGATACGCAGTATTTT
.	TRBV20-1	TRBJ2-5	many	CSARSGQETQYF	TGCAGTGCTAGGAGCGGGCAAGAGACCCAGTACTTC
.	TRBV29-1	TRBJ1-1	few	CSVRATAMNTEAFF	TGCAGCGTTCGGGCGACAGCGATGAACACTGAAGCTTTCTTT
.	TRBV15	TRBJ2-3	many	CATSRVRAWDTQYF	TGTGCCACCAGCAGAGTCAGGGCGTGGGATACGCAGTATTTT
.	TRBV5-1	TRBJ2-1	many	CASSLEAADAYNEQFF	TGCGCCAGCAGCTTGGAGGCGGCGGATGCGTACAATGAGCAGTTCTTC
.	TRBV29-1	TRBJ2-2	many	CSVAFTGELFF	TGCAGCGTTGCCTTTACCGGGGAGCTGTTTTTT
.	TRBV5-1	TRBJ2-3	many	CASSLRAASTDTQYF	TGCGCCAGCAGCTTGAGGGCAGCTAGCACAGATACGCAGTATTTT